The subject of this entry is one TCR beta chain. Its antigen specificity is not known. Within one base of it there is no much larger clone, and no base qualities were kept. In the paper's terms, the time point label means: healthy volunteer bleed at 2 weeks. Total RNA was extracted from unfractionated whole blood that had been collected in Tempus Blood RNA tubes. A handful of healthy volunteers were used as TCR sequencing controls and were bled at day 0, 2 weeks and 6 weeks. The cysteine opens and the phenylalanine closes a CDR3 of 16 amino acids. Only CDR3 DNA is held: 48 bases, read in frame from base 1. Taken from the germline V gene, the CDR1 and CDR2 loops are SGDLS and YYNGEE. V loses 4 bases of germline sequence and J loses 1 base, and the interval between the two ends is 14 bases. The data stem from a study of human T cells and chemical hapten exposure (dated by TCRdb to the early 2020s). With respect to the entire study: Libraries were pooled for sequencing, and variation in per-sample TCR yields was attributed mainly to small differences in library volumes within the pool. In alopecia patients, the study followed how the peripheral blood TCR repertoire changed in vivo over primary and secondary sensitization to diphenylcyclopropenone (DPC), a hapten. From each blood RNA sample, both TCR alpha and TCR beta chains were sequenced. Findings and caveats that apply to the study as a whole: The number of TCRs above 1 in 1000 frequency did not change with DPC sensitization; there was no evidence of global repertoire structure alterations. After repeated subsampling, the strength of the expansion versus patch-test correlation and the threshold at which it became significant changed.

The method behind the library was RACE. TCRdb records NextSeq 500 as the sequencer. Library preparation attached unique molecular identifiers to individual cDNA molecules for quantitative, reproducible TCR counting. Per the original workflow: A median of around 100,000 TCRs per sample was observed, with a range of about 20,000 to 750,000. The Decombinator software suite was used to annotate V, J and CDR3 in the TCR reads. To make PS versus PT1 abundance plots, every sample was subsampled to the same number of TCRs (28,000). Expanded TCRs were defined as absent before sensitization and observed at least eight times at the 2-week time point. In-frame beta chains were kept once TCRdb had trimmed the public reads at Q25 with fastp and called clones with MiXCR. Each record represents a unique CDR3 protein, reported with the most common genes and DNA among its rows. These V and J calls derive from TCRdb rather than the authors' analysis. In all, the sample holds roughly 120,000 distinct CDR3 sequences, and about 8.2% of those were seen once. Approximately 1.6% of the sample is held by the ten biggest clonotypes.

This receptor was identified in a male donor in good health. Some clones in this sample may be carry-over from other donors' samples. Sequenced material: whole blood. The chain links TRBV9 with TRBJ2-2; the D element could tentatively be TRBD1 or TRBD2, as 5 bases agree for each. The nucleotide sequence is TGTGCCAGCAGCCCTCCCTCGGGGCAGAACACCGGGGAGCTGTTTTTT. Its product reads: CASSPPSGQNTGELFF.